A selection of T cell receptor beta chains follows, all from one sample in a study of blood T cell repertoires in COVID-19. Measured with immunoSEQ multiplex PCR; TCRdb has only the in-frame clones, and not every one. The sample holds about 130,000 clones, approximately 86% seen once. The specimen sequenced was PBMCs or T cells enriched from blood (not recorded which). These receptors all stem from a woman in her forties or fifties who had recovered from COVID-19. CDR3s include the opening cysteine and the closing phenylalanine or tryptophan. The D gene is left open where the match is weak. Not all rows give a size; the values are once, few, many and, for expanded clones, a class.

CDR3: CASSLDRSQPQHF
DNA: TGTGCCAGCAGCTTAGACAGGTCACAGCCCCAGCATTTT
D: -
J: TRBJ1-5
size: -
V: TRBV11-2

CDR3: CASSDPPDRGWYEQYF
DNA: TGTGCCAGCAGTGACCCCCCGGACAGGGGCTGGTACGAGCAGTACTTC
D: TRBD1
J: TRBJ2-7
size: -
V: TRBV6-1

CDR3: CASSQDTGQTFYEQYF
DNA: TGTGCCAGCAGCCAAGATACCGGACAGACCTTCTACGAGCAGTACTTC
D: -
J: TRBJ2-7
size: few
V: TRBV14

CDR3: CAISGGGDTGELFF
DNA: TGTGCCATCAGTGGAGGGGGCGACACCGGGGAGCTGTTTTTT
D: TRBD1
J: TRBJ2-2
size: many
V: TRBV10-3

CDR3: CAWSAQYRGTNEKLFF
DNA: TGTGCCTGGAGTGCCCAATACAGGGGAACTAATGAAAAACTGTTTTTT
D: TRBD1
J: TRBJ1-4
size: -
V: TRBV30

CDR3: CASSHPAGAPYNEQFF
DNA: TGCGCCAGCAGCCACCCGGCGGGGGCTCCCTACAATGAGCAGTTCTTC
D: -
J: TRBJ2-1
size: -
V: TRBV4-3

CDR3: CASSEKGAQGTQYF
DNA: TGTGCCAGCAGTGAAAAGGGCGCCCAGGGGACCCAGTACTTC
D: -
J: TRBJ2-5
size: once
V: TRBV2

CDR3: CARSYSGLAGGRPSNEQFF
DNA: TGTGCCAGAAGCTATTCGGGACTAGCGGGGGGCCGTCCTAGCAATGAGCAGTTCTTC
D: TRBD2
J: TRBJ2-1
size: -
V: TRBV5-3

CDR3: CATSRELGTAQHF
DNA: TGTGCCACCAGCAGAGAGCTGGGGACAGCTCAGCATTTT
D: TRBD1
J: TRBJ1-5
size: -
V: TRBV15

CDR3: CASSLRQGPSYEQYF
DNA: TGCGCCAGCAGCCTCCGACAGGGTCCCTCCTACGAGCAGTACTTC
D: TRBD1
J: TRBJ2-7
size: -
V: TRBV4-1